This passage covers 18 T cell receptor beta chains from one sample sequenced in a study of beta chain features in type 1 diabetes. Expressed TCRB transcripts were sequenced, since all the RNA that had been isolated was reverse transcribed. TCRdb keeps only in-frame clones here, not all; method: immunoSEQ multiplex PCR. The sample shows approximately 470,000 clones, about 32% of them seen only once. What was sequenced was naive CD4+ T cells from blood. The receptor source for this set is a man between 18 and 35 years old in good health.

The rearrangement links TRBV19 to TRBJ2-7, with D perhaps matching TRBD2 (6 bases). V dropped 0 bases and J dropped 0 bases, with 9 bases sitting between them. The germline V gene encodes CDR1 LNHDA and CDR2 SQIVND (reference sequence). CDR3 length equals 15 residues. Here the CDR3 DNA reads TGTGCCAGTAGTATAGAGGACGGGAGCTCCTACGAGCAGTACTTC. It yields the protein CASSIEDGSSYEQYF.

The CDR3 loop is CASSMGTRLGEQFF. CDR3 nucleotide sequence: TGTGCCAGCAGTATGGGGACTAGGTTAGGCGAGCAGTTCTTC. The rearrangement uses TRBV28 and TRBJ2-1; TRBD2 matches 8 bases. Germline CDR1 MDHEN, CDR2 SYDVKM. The junction had 10 bases not matched to a gene; V was cut back by 5 bases and J by 10 bases. This CDR3 has 14 amino acids.

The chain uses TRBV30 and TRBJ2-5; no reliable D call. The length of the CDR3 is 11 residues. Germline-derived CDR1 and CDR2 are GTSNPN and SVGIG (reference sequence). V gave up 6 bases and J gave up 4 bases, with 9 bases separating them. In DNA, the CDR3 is TGTGCCTGCGTGAGGTTAGAGACCCAGTACTTC. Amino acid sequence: CACVRLETQYF. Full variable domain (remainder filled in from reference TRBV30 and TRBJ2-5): SQTIHQWPATLVQPVGSPLSLECTVEGTSNPNLYWYRQAAGRGLQLLFYSVGIGQISSEVPQNLSASRPQDRQFILSSKKLLLSDSGFYLCACVRLETQYFGPGTRLLVL.

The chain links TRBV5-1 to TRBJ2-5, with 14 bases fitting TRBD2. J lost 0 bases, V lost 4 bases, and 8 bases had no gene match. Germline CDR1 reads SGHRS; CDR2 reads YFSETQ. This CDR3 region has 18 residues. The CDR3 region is CASSGTSGSLAYQETQYF. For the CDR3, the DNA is TGCGCCAGCAGCGGGACTAGCGGGAGTCTTGCCTACCAAGAGACCCAGTACTTC.

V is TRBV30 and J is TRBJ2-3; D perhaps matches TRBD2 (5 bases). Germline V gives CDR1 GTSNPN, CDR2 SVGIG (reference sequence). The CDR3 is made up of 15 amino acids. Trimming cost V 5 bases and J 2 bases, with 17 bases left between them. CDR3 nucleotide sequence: TGTGCCTGGGGATCGAGTAGCGCCGTCACAGATACGCAGTATTTT. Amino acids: CAWGSSSAVTDTQYF.

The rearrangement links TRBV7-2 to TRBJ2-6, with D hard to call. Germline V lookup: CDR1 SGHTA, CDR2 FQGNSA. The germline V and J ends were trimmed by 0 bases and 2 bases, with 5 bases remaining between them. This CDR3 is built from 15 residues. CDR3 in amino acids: CASSLAGPGANVLTF. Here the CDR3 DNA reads TGTGCCAGCAGCTTAGCAGGTCCTGGGGCCAACGTCCTGACTTTC. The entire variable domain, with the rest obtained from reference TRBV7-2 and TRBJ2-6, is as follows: GAGVSQSPSNKVTEKGKDVELRCDPISGHTALYWYRQSLGQGLEFLIYFQGNSAPDKSGLPSDRFSAERTGGSVSTLTIQRTQQEDSAVYLCASSLAGPGANVLTFGAGSRLTVL.

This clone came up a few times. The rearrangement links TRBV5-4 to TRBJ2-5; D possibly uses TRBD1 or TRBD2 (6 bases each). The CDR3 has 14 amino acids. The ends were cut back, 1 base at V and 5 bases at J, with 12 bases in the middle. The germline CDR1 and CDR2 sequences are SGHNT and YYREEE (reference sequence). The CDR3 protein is CASSLSGARETQYF. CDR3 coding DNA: TGTGCCAGCAGCTTGTCGGGGGCTAGGGAGACCCAGTACTTC.

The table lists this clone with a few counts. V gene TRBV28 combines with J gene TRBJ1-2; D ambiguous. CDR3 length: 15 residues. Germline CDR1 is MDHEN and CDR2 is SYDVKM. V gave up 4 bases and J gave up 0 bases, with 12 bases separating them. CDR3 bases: TGTGCCAGCAGTTGGGGTGGAGGGACTAACTATGGCTACACCTTC. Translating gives CASSWGGGTNYGYTF.

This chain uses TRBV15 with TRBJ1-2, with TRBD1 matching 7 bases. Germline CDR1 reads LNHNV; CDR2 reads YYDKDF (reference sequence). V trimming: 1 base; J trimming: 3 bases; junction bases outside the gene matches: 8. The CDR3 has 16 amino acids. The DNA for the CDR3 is TGTGCCACCAGCAGAGGGGACAGCACCGATGACTATGGCTACACCTTC. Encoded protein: CATSRGDSTDDYGYTF.

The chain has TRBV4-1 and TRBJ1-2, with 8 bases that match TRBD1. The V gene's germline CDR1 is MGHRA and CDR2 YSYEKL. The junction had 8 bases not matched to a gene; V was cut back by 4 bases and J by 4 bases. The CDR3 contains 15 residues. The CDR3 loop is CASSPNDRGPYGYTF. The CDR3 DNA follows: TGCGCCAGCAGCCCAAACGACAGGGGACCCTATGGCTACACCTTC.

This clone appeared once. This CDR3 reads CASSPDLGSWYEQYF. The CDR3, as DNA: TGTGCCAGCAGCCCCGATCTGGGGTCTTGGTACGAGCAGTACTTC. The chain combines TRBV14 with TRBJ2-7; D gene uncertain. Trimming removed 4 bases at V and 4 bases at J, with 17 bases between. This CDR3 comprises 15 residues. Germline assignment: CDR1 SGHDN and CDR2 FVKESK.

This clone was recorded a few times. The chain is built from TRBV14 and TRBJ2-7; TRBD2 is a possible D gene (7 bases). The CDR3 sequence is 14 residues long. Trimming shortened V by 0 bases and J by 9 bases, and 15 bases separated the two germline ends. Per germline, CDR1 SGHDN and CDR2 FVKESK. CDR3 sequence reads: CASSQDSRGAGQYF. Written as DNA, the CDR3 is TGTGCCAGCAGCCAAGACTCCCGGGGGGCAGGGCAGTACTTC. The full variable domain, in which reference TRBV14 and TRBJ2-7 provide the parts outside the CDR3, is EAGVTQFPSHSVIEKGQTVTLRCDPISGHDNLYWYRRVMGKEIKFLLHFVKESKQDESGMPNNRFLAERTGGTYSTLKVQPAELEDSGVYFCASSQDSRGAGQYFGPGTRLTVT.

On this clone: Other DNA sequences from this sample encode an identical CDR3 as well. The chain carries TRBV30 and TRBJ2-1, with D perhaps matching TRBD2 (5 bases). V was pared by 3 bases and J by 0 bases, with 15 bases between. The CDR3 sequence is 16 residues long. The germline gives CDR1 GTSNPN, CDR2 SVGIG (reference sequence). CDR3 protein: CAWRDLAPSSYNEQFF. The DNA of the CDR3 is TGTGCCTGGAGAGACTTAGCGCCTAGCTCCTACAATGAGCAGTTCTTC. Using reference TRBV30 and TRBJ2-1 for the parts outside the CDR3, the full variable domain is SQTIHQWPATLVQPVGSPLSLECTVEGTSNPNLYWYRQAAGRGLQLLFYSVGIGQISSEVPQNLSASRPQDRQFILSSKKLLLSDSGFYLCAWRDLAPSSYNEQFFGPGTRLTVL.

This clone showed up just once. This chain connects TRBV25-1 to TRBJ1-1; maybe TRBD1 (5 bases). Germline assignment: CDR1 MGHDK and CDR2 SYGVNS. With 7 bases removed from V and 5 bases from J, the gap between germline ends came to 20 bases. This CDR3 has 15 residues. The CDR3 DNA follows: TGTGCCAGCAACCAATGGGGCCTTGGGAATACTGAAGCTTTCTTT. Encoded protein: CASNQWGLGNTEAFF.

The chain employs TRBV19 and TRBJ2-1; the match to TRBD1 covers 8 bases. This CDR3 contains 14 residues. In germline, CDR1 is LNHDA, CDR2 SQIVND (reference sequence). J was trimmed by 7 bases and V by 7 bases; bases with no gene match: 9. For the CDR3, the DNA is TGTGCCAGTACTCCGACAGGGGCTAGGAATGAGCAGTTCTTC. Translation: CASTPTGARNEQFF.

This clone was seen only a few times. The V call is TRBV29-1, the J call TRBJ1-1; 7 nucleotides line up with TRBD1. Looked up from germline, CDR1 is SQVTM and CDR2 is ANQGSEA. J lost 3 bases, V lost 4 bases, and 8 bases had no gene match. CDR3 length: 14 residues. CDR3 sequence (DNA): TGCAGCGTTGTAAGGGGGCGAGCGGACACTGAAGCTTTCTTT. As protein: CSVVRGRADTEAFF.

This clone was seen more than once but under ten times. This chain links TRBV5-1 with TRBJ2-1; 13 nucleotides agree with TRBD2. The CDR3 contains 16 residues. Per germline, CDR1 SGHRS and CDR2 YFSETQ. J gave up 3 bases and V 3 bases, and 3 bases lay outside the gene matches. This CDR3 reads CASSWGLAGIYNEQFF. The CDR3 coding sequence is TGCGCCAGCAGCTGGGGACTAGCGGGAATCTACAATGAGCAGTTCTTC. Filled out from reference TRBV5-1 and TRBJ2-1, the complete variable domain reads KAGVTQTPRYLIKTRGQQVTLSCSPISGHRSVSWYQQTPGQGLQFLFEYFSETQRNKGNFPGRFSGRQFSNSRSEMNVSTLELGDSALYLCASSWGLAGIYNEQFFGPGTRLTVL.

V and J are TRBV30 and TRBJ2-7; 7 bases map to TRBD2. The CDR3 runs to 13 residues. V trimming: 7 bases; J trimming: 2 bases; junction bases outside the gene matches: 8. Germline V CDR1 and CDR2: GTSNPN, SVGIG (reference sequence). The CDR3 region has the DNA TGTGCCTCGGGTACGGGAGGCCCCTACGAGCAGTACTTC. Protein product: CASGTGGPYEQYF. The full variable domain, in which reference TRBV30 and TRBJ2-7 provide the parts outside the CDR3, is SQTIHQWPATLVQPVGSPLSLECTVEGTSNPNLYWYRQAAGRGLQLLFYSVGIGQISSEVPQNLSASRPQDRQFILSSKKLLLSDSGFYLCASGTGGPYEQYFGPGTRLTVT.